The 14 T cell receptor beta chains given below trace back to one sample, sequenced in a study of shared clonotypes between healthy human individuals. Method: immunoSEQ multiplex PCR; TCRdb's copy keeps in-frame clones and lacks some. The top ten hold roughly 1.1% of the sample, which has over 2 million clones, approximately 95% seen once. CD45RO-negative cells were positively selected for CCR7, leaving out terminally differentiated effector memory CD45RA+ cells. Sequenced sample: naive CD8+ T cells sorted from blood. Receptors originate from a man between 18 and 35 years old in good health.

This chain uses TRBV27 with TRBJ2-7, with 9 bases lining up with TRBD1. After removal of 5 bases from V and 1 base from J, the junction contained 6 bases not matched to a gene. This CDR3 is built from 15 residues. Germline-derived CDR1 and CDR2 are MNHEY and SMNVEV (reference sequence). CDR3 region: CASSIGTGQSYEQYF. CDR3 coding DNA: TGTGCCAGCAGTATAGGGACAGGGCAATCCTACGAGCAGTACTTC.

Details on this clone: Other DNA variants within this sample encode the same CDR3. The chain is built from TRBV4-3 and TRBJ1-1, with no clear D. V lost 0 bases and J lost 1, with 9 bases in between. This CDR3 is 15 amino acids long. The germline V gene encodes CDR1 LGHNA and CDR2 YSLEER. The CDR3 DNA reads as TGCGCCAGCAGCCAAGATTTGGGAGGGAACACTGAAGCTTTCTTT. Translated: CASSQDLGGNTEAFF.

The chain uses TRBV11-2 and TRBJ1-2, with TRBD1 matching over 7 bases. The CDR3 is 15 amino acids. The V segment lost 1 base and the J segment 2 bases; nucleotides outside the gene matches: 4. Germline V gives CDR1 SGHAT, CDR2 FQNNGV. CDR3 loop: CASSLGQGLNYGYTF. CDR3 DNA: TGTGCCAGCAGCTTAGGACAGGGCTTGAACTATGGCTACACCTTC.

This chain connects TRBV2 to TRBJ2-7; D call uncertain. Germline CDR1 and CDR2: SNHLY and FYNNEI. V was trimmed by 6 bases and J by 7 bases, leaving 19 bases between them. CDR3 length: 14 amino acids. The CDR3 DNA reads TGTGCCAGCAGCCAGACGGGTAAAGGGCTTGAGCAGTACTTC. Translated, it gives CASSQTGKGLEQYF.

The V and J genes are TRBV2 and TRBJ1-1, with D hard to call. CDR3 length equals 14 residues. Germline V gene data show CDR1 as SNHLY and CDR2 as FYNNEI. Trimming removed 2 bases from V and 4 bases from J, with 11 bases in between. The chain's CDR3 is CASSEPREGTEAFF. CDR3 coding DNA: TGTGCCAGCAGTGAACCGAGGGAGGGCACTGAAGCTTTCTTT.

CDR3 region: CASSYAQRGATDTQYF. The DNA for the CDR3 is TGTGCCAGCAGTTACGCCCAGCGGGGGGCCACAGATACGCAGTATTTT. The chain recombines TRBV6-5 with TRBJ2-3; 9 nucleotides line up with TRBD2. CDR1 MNHEY and CDR2 SVGAGI come from the germline V gene. V shed 2 bases, J shed 2 bases, and the junction held 5 bases outside the gene matches. The CDR3 sequence is 16 residues long.

V and J are TRBV4-1 and TRBJ1-2; TRBD1 agrees at 10 bases. V shed 0 bases and J 8 bases; nucleotides not matched to a gene: 6. The length of the CDR3 is 15 residues. Germline loops: CDR1 MGHRA, CDR2 YSYEKL. CDR3 sequence (DNA): TGCGCCAGCAGCCAAGAAACCGGGACAGGGGCGGGCTACACCTTC. This codes for CASSQETGTGAGYTF.

The chain has TRBV6-1 and TRBJ1-2, with D maybe TRBD1 (6 bases). Trimming left V 0 bases short and J 2 bases short, with 16 bases between. CDR3 length: 17 residues. Looked up from germline, CDR1 is MNHNS and CDR2 is SASEGT. The CDR3 here is CASSEADRTAENYGYTF. CDR3 nucleotide sequence: TGTGCCAGCAGTGAAGCGGATAGGACAGCAGAAAACTATGGCTACACCTTC.

V gene TRBV19 combines with J gene TRBJ2-7, with D perhaps matching TRBD2 (6 bases). The CDR3 has 19 residues. The germline gives CDR1 LNHDA, CDR2 SQIVND (reference sequence). V was clipped by 4 bases and J by 2 bases, with 27 bases between them. The CDR3 DNA reads as TGTGCCAGTAGTAAAGCTAGGATCGGGCGGGGTAAGAACCCCTACGAGCAGTACTTC. Protein product: CASSKARIGRGKNPYEQYF. Looking up the rest from reference TRBV19 and TRBJ2-7 gives the full variable domain: DGGITQSPKYLFRKEGQNVTLSCEQNLNHDAMYWYRQDPGQGLRLIYYSQIVNDFQKGDIAEGYSVSREKKESFPLTVTSAQKNPTAFYLCASSKARIGRGKNPYEQYFGPGTRLTVT.

This sequence joins TRBV5-1 and TRBJ2-3; 8 bases line up with TRBD2. The trim removed 6 bases at V and 2 bases at J, leaving 5 bases unmatched. Per germline, CDR1 SGHRS and CDR2 YFSETQ. This CDR3 has 14 amino acids. CDR3: CASMTGGPTDTQYF. The CDR3 bases are TGCGCCAGCATGACGGGGGGGCCCACAGATACGCAGTATTTT.

V usage is TRBV6-5 and J usage is TRBJ2-5, with D unclear. The CDR3 has 15 amino acids. Germline assignment: CDR1 MNHEY and CDR2 SVGAGI. V shed 5 bases and J shed 2 bases, with 15 bases lying between them. The CDR3 nucleotides read TGTGCCAGCAGTAGGGTACCCGCACCACAAGAGACCCAGTACTTC. Translating it yields CASSRVPAPQETQYF.

This chain uses TRBV9 with TRBJ1-1; D is undetermined. V was trimmed by 6 bases and J by 0 bases, leaving 12 bases between them. The CDR3 is 14 amino acids. The germline gives CDR1 SGDLS, CDR2 YYNGEE. CDR3 bases: TGTGCCAGCATCATCGGACGGATGAACACTGAAGCTTTCTTT. It codes for CASIIGRMNTEAFF. The full variable domain, completed using reference TRBV9 and TRBJ1-1, is DSGVTQTPKHLITATGQRVTLRCSPRSGDLSVYWYQQSLDQGLQFLIQYYNGEERAKGNILERFSAQQFPDLHSELNLSSLELGDSALYFCASIIGRMNTEAFFGQGTRLTVV.

This chain joins TRBV18 and TRBJ1-2; D perhaps matches TRBD1 (6 bases). CDR3 length equals 14 residues. CDR1 and CDR2 from the germline V gene are KGHSH and LQKENI. V was cut by 2 bases and J by 3 bases, with 10 bases left in between. For the CDR3, the DNA is TGTGCCAGCTCACCATCCCCAGGGGACTATGGCTACACCTTC. Residues: CASSPSPGDYGYTF. The full variable domain, rest sourced from reference TRBV18 and TRBJ1-2, is NAGVMQNPRHLVRRRGQEARLRCSPMKGHSHVYWYRQLPEEGLKFMVYLQKENIIDESGMPKERFSAEFPKEGPSILRIQQVVRGDSAAYFCASSPSPGDYGYTFGSGTRLTVV.

A note on this clone: Other DNA sequences of this sample code for an identical CDR3. The gene calls are TRBV6-5 and TRBJ1-1; D perhaps matches TRBD1 (5 bases). The V gene lost 2 bases and the J gene lost 2 bases, with 9 bases spanning the gap. Germline CDR1 reads MNHEY; CDR2 reads SVGAGI. The CDR3 contains 14 residues. CDR3: CASSYGGENTEAFF. The CDR3, as DNA: TGTGCCAGCAGTTACGGGGGGGAAAACACTGAAGCTTTCTTT.